One sample yielded the 32 T cell receptor beta chains listed below, sequenced in a study of T cells after yellow fever vaccination. One entry per CDR3 protein, called by TCRdb with MiXCR from the 5' RACE reads. The sample yields about 220,000 distinct CDR3 sequences, roughly 3.3% seen once. Sample: CD4+ T cells sorted from PBMCs, taken 10 days after the yellow fever booster vaccination. The origin of the receptors is a man younger than 35 who received the YFV17D yellow fever vaccine.

This clonotype was counted ten times or more. The chain links TRBV5-6 to TRBJ1-2; maybe TRBD1 (5 bases). The germline V gene has CDR1 SGHDT and CDR2 YYEEEE. This CDR3 spans 14 amino acids. V was pared by 0 bases and J by 8 bases, with 14 bases between. The CDR3, as DNA: TGTGCCAGCAGCTTGGGGCAGGGAAAAGGAGGCTACACCTTC. Residues: CASSLGQGKGGYTF.

The rearrangement uses TRBV4-3 and TRBJ2-5, with D perhaps matching TRBD1 or TRBD2 (5 bases each). CDR1 and CDR2 (germline): LGHNA, YSLEER. CDR3 size: 13 residues. The V end lost 0 bases, the J end lost 7 bases, and 9 bases lay between the germline ends. DNA for the CDR3: TGCGCCAGCAGCCAAGAGCATGGGGGGACCCAGTACTTC. Translated, it gives CASSQEHGGTQYF.

V gene TRBV6-6 combines with J gene TRBJ1-1; maybe TRBD1 (5 bases). The V gene lost 6 bases and the J gene lost 4 bases, with 12 bases spanning the gap. The CDR3 runs 13 residues. The germline CDR1 and CDR2 sequences are MNHNY and SVGAGI (reference sequence). DNA of the CDR3: TGTGCCAGCAGAAGGGGAGATAGCACTGAAGCTTTCTTT. Its translation: CASRRGDSTEAFF.

This clonotype was detected only a few times. This chain links TRBV5-1 with TRBJ2-7, with TRBD2 as a possible D gene (5 bases). The CDR3 is made up of 13 amino acids. Germline loops: CDR1 SGHRS, CDR2 YFSETQ. V lost 1 base and J lost 3, with 8 bases in between. The CDR3 DNA reads TGCGCCAGCAGCTTGCGAGGGTACTACGAGCAGTACTTC. Its translation is CASSLRGYYEQYF.

CDR3 sequence (DNA): TGTGCCAGCAGCCCGGACAGATATTCACCCCTCCACTTT. Its protein is CASSPDRYSPLHF. The chain joins TRBV5-5 to TRBJ1-6; the D gene is possibly TRBD1 (6 bases). This CDR3 spans 13 amino acids. In germline, CDR1 is SGHKS, CDR2 YYEKEE (reference sequence). Trimming removed 4 bases at V and 8 bases at J, with 10 bases between.

This clonotype appeared a few times. The chain uses TRBV20-1 and TRBJ2-7; D is perhaps TRBD2 (7 bases). The CDR3 length is 12 residues. Trimming took off 7 bases at V and 3 bases at J, with 13 bases between the two ends. CDR1 DFQATT and CDR2 SNEGSKA come from the germline V gene (reference sequence). CDR3 sequence: CSGGGGRYEQYF. The CDR3 bases are TGCAGTGGAGGGGGGGGCCGCTACGAGCAGTACTTC.

This rearrangement joins TRBV25-1 to TRBJ1-2, with 7 bases fitting TRBD1. CDR3 size: 16 residues. The trim removed 3 bases at V and 4 bases at J, leaving 11 bases unmatched. In germline, CDR1 is MGHDK, CDR2 SYGVNS. The CDR3 DNA is TGTGCCAGCAGTGATCCCATAGGACAGGAGATCTATGGCTACACCTTC. This codes for CASSDPIGQEIYGYTF.

The chain is built from TRBV18 and TRBJ2-1; unclear D gene. V gave up 3 bases and J gave up 6 bases, with 12 bases separating them. The length of the CDR3 is 14 residues. CDR1 KGHSH and CDR2 LQKENI come from the germline V gene. The CDR3 region is CASSPSYSTNEQFF. The CDR3, as DNA: TGTGCCAGCTCACCTTCGTACAGTACCAATGAGCAGTTCTTC. Filled out from reference TRBV18 and TRBJ2-1, the complete variable domain reads NAGVMQNPRHLVRRRGQEARLRCSPMKGHSHVYWYRQLPEEGLKFMVYLQKENIIDESGMPKERFSAEFPKEGPSILRIQQVVRGDSAAYFCASSPSYSTNEQFFGPGTRLTVL.

This clonotype was observed at least ten times. This chain uses TRBV6-2 or TRBV6-3 with TRBJ2-1, with 9 bases fitting TRBD2. Germline V gene lookup returns CDR1 MNHEY and CDR2 SVGEGT. V was clipped by 6 bases and J by 8 bases; unmatched bases: 8. The CDR3 has 14 residues. This CDR3 reads CASRRAGGSHEQFF. The CDR3 DNA follows: TGTGCCAGCAGACGAGCGGGGGGTAGCCATGAGCAGTTCTTC.

This clonotype was counted ten times or more. The genes are TRBV7-2 and TRBJ1-2; D perhaps matches TRBD1 (6 bases). The CDR3 covers 14 residues. V was clipped by 1 base and J by 5 bases, with 11 bases between them. The V gene's germline CDR1 is SGHTA and CDR2 FQGNSA. The CDR3 region has the DNA TGTGCCAGCAGCTTAGTTAAGGGGGGGTATGGCTACACCTTC. It is translated as CASSLVKGGYGYTF.

In its sample, this clonotype was seen many times. This sequence joins TRBV9 and TRBJ2-2; D gene uncertain. The CDR3 totals 15 residues. The germline CDR1 and CDR2 sequences are SGDLS and YYNGEE. The V end lost 0 bases, the J end lost 2 bases, and 8 bases lay between the germline ends. CDR3 sequence reads: CASSVETENTGELFF. The CDR3 DNA reads as TGTGCCAGCAGCGTAGAGACGGAAAACACCGGGGAGCTGTTTTTT.

There are many counts of this clonotype. The chain couples TRBV24-1 to TRBJ1-1; 7 bases line up with TRBD1. This CDR3 has 15 residues. V dropped 9 bases and J dropped 1; count of bases not matched to a gene: 10. Germline V gives CDR1 KGHDR, CDR2 SFDVKD. CDR3 sequence (DNA): TGTGCCACCGCAGGGGGGTCAGGACCGAACACTGAAGCTTTCTTT. Translated: CATAGGSGPNTEAFF.

In its sample, this clonotype was seen a few times. The V and J genes are TRBV27 and TRBJ2-3; D is ambiguous. CDR1 is MNHEY and CDR2 is SMNVEV in the germline V gene (reference sequence). The CDR3 sequence is 15 residues long. Trimming removed 2 bases at V and 2 bases at J, with 11 bases between. CDR3 sequence reads: CASSLMSENTDTQYF. CDR3 bases: TGTGCCAGCAGTTTAATGTCGGAAAACACAGATACGCAGTATTTT.

The chain joins TRBV28 to TRBJ1-6; D might be TRBD1 (6 bases). V was cut by 6 bases and J by 0 bases, with 12 bases left in between. Germline loops: CDR1 MDHEN, CDR2 SYDVKM. The CDR3 sequence is 16 residues long. The CDR3 nucleotides read TGTGCCAGCAGCCGACAGGAGAGCTCCTATAATTCACCCCTCCACTTT. This translates into CASSRQESSYNSPLHF.

The sample holds many counts of this clonotype. V gene TRBV5-1 combines with J gene TRBJ2-6; D remains unclear. The CDR3 loop spans 14 amino acids. Germline V gives CDR1 SGHRS, CDR2 YFSETQ. Trimming took off 0 bases at V and 2 bases at J, with 3 bases between the two ends. CDR3 nucleotides: TGCGCCAGCAGCTTGGGCCCTGGGGCCAACGTCCTGACTTTC. Residues: CASSLGPGANVLTF.

A few counts support this clonotype. J is TRBJ1-2 and V is TRBV28; 8 bases fit TRBD1. The CDR3 has 14 amino acids. After removal of 6 bases from V and 4 bases from J, the junction contained 7 bases not matched to a gene. Germline CDR1 MDHEN, CDR2 SYDVKM. The CDR3 DNA reads as TGTGCCAGCAGGTACAGGGGGGTAGGCTATGGCTACACCTTC. It yields the protein CASRYRGVGYGYTF.

In this sample, this clonotype turned up many times. The chain has TRBV11-2 and TRBJ2-7; 7 bases map to TRBD1. With 5 bases clipped from V and 1 base from J, the junction kept 5 bases outside the gene matches. The CDR3 runs to 14 residues. Per the germline V gene, CDR1 is SGHAT and CDR2 is FQNNGV. CDR3 nucleotide sequence: TGTGCCAGCAGCGGACAGGTAATATCCTACGAGCAGTACTTC. This translates into CASSGQVISYEQYF.

This clonotype has only a few counts. This chain links TRBV5-4 with TRBJ2-3; TRBD1 matches at 8 bases. Trimming at V came to 4 bases and at J to 4 bases, leaving 5 bases not matched to a gene. Germline V gene lookup returns CDR1 SGHNT and CDR2 YYREEE (reference sequence). The CDR3 extends over 14 amino acids. The CDR3 sequence: CASSPDRGSDTQYF. DNA of the CDR3: TGTGCCAGCAGCCCCGACAGGGGATCAGATACGCAGTATTTT.

This clonotype showed up many times. This chain joins TRBV4-1 and TRBJ2-2; D unclear. Trimming removed 0 bases at V and 0 bases at J, with 8 bases between. Germline CDR1 and CDR2: MGHRA and YSYEKL. CDR3 size: 16 residues. This CDR3 reads CASSQDVGANTGELFF. In nucleotides, the CDR3 is TGCGCCAGCAGCCAAGATGTGGGTGCGAACACCGGGGAGCTGTTTTTT.

Only a few counts were recorded for this clonotype. The V call is TRBV5-1, the J call TRBJ2-2, with 14 bases that match TRBD2. The junction had 6 bases not matched to a gene; V was cut back by 4 bases and J by 1 base. Germline V gene data show CDR1 as SGHRS and CDR2 as YFSETQ. CDR3 size: 18 residues. The CDR3 region has the DNA TGCGCCAGCAGCCCCCTGGGGACTAGCGGGGGGAACACCGGGGAGCTGTTTTTT. This encodes CASSPLGTSGGNTGELFF.

The chain uses TRBV5-1 and TRBJ1-3; the match to TRBD1 covers 10 bases. Germline CDR1 SGHRS, CDR2 YFSETQ. The junction had 23 bases not matched to a gene; V was cut back by 3 bases and J by 2 bases. This CDR3 has 22 amino acids. The DNA of the CDR3 is TGCGCCAGCAGCTGGTTTCCTGACTCCGGGACAGGGGATCGTAGGACTGGAAACACCATATATTTT. This sequence encodes CASSWFPDSGTGDRRTGNTIYF.

CDR3 protein: CASSGKQDQPQHF. The CDR3 DNA reads TGTGCCAGCAGCGGTAAACAGGATCAGCCCCAGCATTTT. The chain carries TRBV5-6 and TRBJ1-5; tentatively, D is TRBD1 (5 bases). Trimming removed 4 bases at V and 5 bases at J, with 10 bases between. Germline V lookup: CDR1 SGHDT, CDR2 YYEEEE. The CDR3 loop spans 13 amino acids.

The V gene is TRBV12-3 or TRBV12-4, the J gene TRBJ1-6; no clear D. The CDR3 is 13 amino acids. V was clipped by 4 bases and J by 13 bases, with 14 bases between them. In DNA form, the CDR3 reads TGTGCCAGCAGTTCCTCTGTATCTATTCCCCTCCACTTT. Its translation: CASSSSVSIPLHF.

The J gene is TRBJ1-6, the V gene TRBV12-3 or TRBV12-4; 8 bases map to TRBD1. This CDR3 has 15 residues. The ends lost 7 bases at V and 7 bases at J; junction bases unmatched: 9. The CDR3 region is CASNLGTGSNSPLHF. In DNA, the CDR3 is TGTGCCAGCAACCTTGGGACAGGATCCAATTCACCCCTCCACTTT.

This rearrangement joins TRBV6-1 to TRBJ2-7; D is perhaps TRBD1 (6 bases). Germline CDR1 is MNHNS and CDR2 is SASEGT. V gave up 3 bases and J gave up 4 bases, with 13 bases separating them. CDR3 size: 14 residues. In nucleotides, the CDR3 is TGTGCCAGCAGTGAGGGATCAGGGGTTTACGAGCAGTACGTC. It yields the protein CASSEGSGVYEQYV.

This clonotype was picked up many times. The chain couples TRBV5-5 to TRBJ1-1; 10 bases match TRBD1. Germline V gene data show CDR1 as SGHKS and CDR2 as YYEKEE (reference sequence). Germline trimming cut 3 bases from V and 4 bases from J; bases unmatched to any gene: 9. The CDR3 spans 16 residues. The CDR3 DNA reads TGTGCCAGCAGCTCGTCCCGGGACAGGGGTTCCACTGAAGCTTTCTTT. Translated: CASSSSRDRGSTEAFF.

This clonotype was observed at least ten times. The rearrangement links TRBV7-2 to TRBJ2-3, with TRBD2 matching over 9 bases. V shed 3 bases and J 4 bases; nucleotides not matched to a gene: 17. Germline CDR1 and CDR2: SGHTA and FQGNSA. This CDR3 region has 19 residues. CDR3 region: CASSFRGLAGWANPDTQYF. The CDR3, as DNA: TGTGCCAGCAGCTTTCGGGGACTAGCTGGGTGGGCCAACCCAGATACGCAGTATTTT.

This clonotype was detected ten times or more. The chain links TRBV13 to TRBJ2-7; the D call may be TRBD1 or TRBD2 (5 bases each). V lost 3 bases to trimming and J lost 2 bases, with 11 bases between them. CDR3 length: 14 residues. Germline-derived CDR1 and CDR2 are PRHDT and FYEKMQ (reference sequence). The CDR3 sequence: CASSLPGPTYEQYF. The CDR3 DNA reads as TGTGCCAGCAGCTTGCCGGGACCTACCTACGAGCAGTACTTC.

The J gene is TRBJ1-4, the V gene TRBV20-1; D gene ambiguous. Germline-derived CDR1 and CDR2 are DFQATT and SNEGSKA (reference sequence). CDR3 size: 12 residues. V lost 1 base, J lost 8 bases, and 8 bases lay in between. CDR3 sequence (DNA): TGCAGTGCTAGAGGACTGGGGGAAAAACTGTTTTTT. Protein product: CSARGLGEKLFF.

This clonotype was detected only a few times. The gene calls are TRBV20-1 and TRBJ2-3; D is ambiguous. Trimming pared 7 bases from V and 0 bases from J, leaving 20 bases between. The CDR3 is made up of 16 amino acids. Germline CDR1 and CDR2: DFQATT and SNEGSKA (reference sequence). The CDR3, as DNA: TGCAGTGGGACCGTATATTACAGCTCAAGCACAGATACGCAGTATTTT. Its translation is CSGTVYYSSSTDTQYF.

This clonotype was recorded many times. The rearrangement links TRBV12-3 or TRBV12-4 to TRBJ1-5; no clear D gene. The CDR3 covers 13 residues. V lost 2 bases and J lost 7, with 9 bases in between. In nucleotides, the CDR3 is TGTGCCAGCAGTTTAACGTTCGAACAGCCCCAGCATTTT. Translated: CASSLTFEQPQHF.

This clonotype was seen repeatedly, ten times or more. The chain recombines TRBV4-3 with TRBJ2-2; perhaps TRBD1 as D (5 bases). The length of the CDR3 is 17 residues. Between the trimmed V and J ends, which lost 0 bases and 1 base, there was a span of 12 bases. Germline V gives CDR1 LGHNA, CDR2 YSLEER. CDR3 protein: CASSQENWGRNTGELFF. DNA for the CDR3: TGCGCCAGCAGCCAAGAAAATTGGGGCAGGAACACCGGGGAGCTGTTTTTT.